The 8 T cell receptor beta chains listed next were all sequenced from one sample in a study of vaccination and CD4 T cells after COVID-19. The assay that was used to sequence DNA from cultured CD4+ T cells was the Oncomine TCR Beta short-read assay. TCRdb recomputed calls from the PCR reads with MiXCR, one row per CDR3 protein. The sample has under 25,000 distinct CDR3 sequences; around 45% are singletons. Their antigen targets remain unknown. As for treatment: approximately nine-day PBMC culture with coronavirus spike peptide pools or control peptides (ViraFEST assay). Sequencing was performed on CD4+ T cells from blood, cultured in vitro, taken after SARS-CoV-2 vaccination. These receptor sequences come from a human donor who had recovered from COVID-19.

This rearrangement joins TRBV20-1 to TRBJ2-1; no clear D gene. Trimming cost V 0 bases and J 3 bases, with 15 bases left between them. Germline V gene lookup returns CDR1 DFQATT and CDR2 SNEGSKA (reference sequence). CDR3 size: 16 residues. The CDR3 region is CSARDSRASVYNEQFF. DNA of the CDR3: TGCAGTGCTAGAGATTCTCGGGCGAGCGTCTACAATGAGCAGTTCTTC.

This clonotype was recorded a few times. The rearrangement links TRBV11-3 to TRBJ1-1; D ambiguous. Germline CDR1 SGHNT, CDR2 YENEEA. CDR3 length: 13 amino acids. Trimming shortened V by 1 base and J by 11 bases, and 14 bases separated the two germline ends. The CDR3 sequence is CASSLGRQVDAFF. CDR3 sequence (DNA): TGTGCCAGCAGCTTAGGCCGGCAGGTGGATGCTTTCTTT.

V gene TRBV20-1 combines with J gene TRBJ1-3, with 7 bases matching TRBD1. The trim removed 5 bases at V and 5 bases at J, leaving 18 bases unmatched. The CDR3 runs to 17 residues. Germline assignment: CDR1 DFQATT and CDR2 SNEGSKA (reference sequence). Here the CDR3 reads CSAGLTLGTAVRNTIYF. The DNA for the CDR3 is TGCAGTGCTGGCTTAACCCTCGGGACAGCGGTACGAAACACCATATATTTT.

The chain joins TRBV6-1 to TRBJ1-2; D remains unclear. CDR1 is MNHNS and CDR2 is SASEGT in the germline V gene. The CDR3 length is 11 residues. Trimming removed 5 bases at V and 9 bases at J, with 10 bases between. This CDR3 is CASSNSGSYTF. The CDR3 DNA reads as TGTGCCAGCAGTAACAGCGGTAGCTACACCTTC.

The chain combines TRBV11-3 with TRBJ1-3; 7 bases map to TRBD1. Germline assignment: CDR1 SGHNT and CDR2 YENEEA. Trimming at V came to 4 bases and at J to 4 bases, leaving 13 bases not matched to a gene. CDR3 size: 17 residues. The CDR3 DNA reads as TGTGCCAGCAGCTCCGTCCGGGACAGTGGGACCGGAAACACCATATATTTT. As protein: CASSSVRDSGTGNTIYF. Filled out from reference TRBV11-3 and TRBJ1-3, the complete variable domain reads EAGVVQSPRYKIIEKKQPVAFWCNPISGHNTLYWYLQNLGQGPELLIRYENEEAVDDSQLPKDRFSAERLKGVDSTLKIQPAELGDSAVYLCASSSVRDSGTGNTIYFGEGSWLTVV.

The rearrangement uses TRBV19 and TRBJ2-1, with TRBD1 matching 8 bases. The CDR3 has 14 residues. The ends lost 8 bases at V and 5 bases at J; junction bases unmatched: 8. Germline V gives CDR1 LNHDA, CDR2 SQIVND (reference sequence). The CDR3 DNA is TGTGCCAGTTTAGGACAGGGCACTAACAATGAGCAGTTCTTC. It specifies CASLGQGTNNEQFF. The full variable domain, in which reference TRBV19 and TRBJ2-1 provide the parts outside the CDR3, is DGGITQSPKYLFRKEGQNVTLSCEQNLNHDAMYWYRQDPGQGLRLIYYSQIVNDFQKGDIAEGYSVSREKKESFPLTVTSAQKNPTAFYLCASLGQGTNNEQFFGPGTRLTVL.

This chain joins TRBV28 and TRBJ1-1; D remains ambiguous. With 3 bases removed from V and 6 bases from J, the gap between germline ends came to 8 bases. The germline V gene has CDR1 MDHEN and CDR2 SYDVKM. The CDR3 is made up of 12 amino acids. The CDR3 reads CASSFSESEAFF. As DNA, the CDR3 is TGTGCCAGCAGTTTTTCTGAGTCTGAAGCTTTCTTT.

The rearrangement links TRBV6-5 to TRBJ1-2; no reliable D call. The CDR3 covers 14 residues. V dropped 0 bases and J dropped 2 bases, with 7 bases sitting between them. CDR1 is MNHEY and CDR2 is SVGAGI in the germline V gene. Here the CDR3 reads CASSYSARNYGYTF. The CDR3 nucleotides are TGTGCCAGCAGTTACTCGGCCCGCAACTATGGCTACACCTTC.